The entry that follows covers one TCR beta chain sequence. Its antigen remains unidentified. This sample is part of a study of cytomegalovirus exposure and HLA in healthy donors. After removal of 0 bases from V and 8 bases from J, the junction contained 7 bases not matched to a gene. The CDR3 covers 14 residues. CDR1 and CDR2 from the germline V gene are SEHNR and FQNEAQ (reference sequence). The study, taken as a whole, reports: Analysis performed later showed TCR beta chains linked to HLA being more clonally expanded than equally common others.

With 60 Vbeta and 13 Jbeta primers, the PCR was carried out. The protocol was immunoSEQ multiplex PCR, while the TCRdb copy is restricted to in-frame clones and leaves out a portion. This sample has 150,000 to 200,000 clones, with more than 80% found just once. This sequence joins TRBV7-9 and TRBJ2-7; 7 bases map to TRBD1. The sequencing input was PBMCs. The clonotype originates from a male donor in good health and CMV-seronegative. The CDR3 DNA sequence: TGTGCCAGCAGCTTAGCCGGGACAGTAGGGAAGCAGTACTTC. It yields the protein CASSLAGTVGKQYF.